A selection of T cell receptor beta chains follows, all from one sample in a study of blood T cell repertoires in COVID-19. Sequencing used immunoSEQ multiplex PCR; TCRdb keeps in-frame clones, though not all of them. The repertoire has some 170,000 clones, roughly 90% of them found once; the top ten carry around 1.2%. The sequenced material came from PBMCs or T cells enriched from blood (not recorded which). These receptors all stem from a human donor with acute COVID-19. The donor label of this sample is uncertain. The conserved cysteine and the conserved F or W are not part of the CDR3 here. Fields, in order: J gene, V gene, CDR3 protein.

>TRBJ2-1|TRBV11-2
ASSSNRGNEQF
>TRBJ1-3|TRBV12-5
ASGLTGFGNTIY
>TRBJ2-7|TRBV7-2
ASSQGYPREQY
>TRBJ2-3|TRBV7-2
ASSLGLAMDTQY
>TRBJ2-3|TRBV28
ASSDLQGRDTQY
>TRBJ2-6|TRBV5-4
ASSRGTGGSSGANVLT
>TRBJ2-3|TRBV4-2
ASSQDASVRETDTQY
>TRBJ1-3|TRBV18
ASSPWSSDSGNTIY
>TRBJ1-1|TRBV18
ASSPPSGTGGNTEAF
>TRBJ1-1|TRBV3-1/TRBV3-2
ASSQDAQAPTEAF
>TRBJ2-2|TRBV28
ASSSPDSNRGTGELF
>TRBJ1-4|TRBV30
AWSSMTATNEKLF
>TRBJ1-1|TRBV9
ASSVVRGTEAF
>TRBJ2-7|TRBV30
AWSGAVLSSYEQY
>TRBJ1-2|TRBV5-1
ASSWQGGEDGYT
>TRBJ2-1|TRBV12-3/TRBV12-4
ASSWGGYNEQF
>TRBJ1-1|TRBV7-3
ASSLSREAEAF